This T cell receptor (beta chain) was identified in a study of T cell changes during pregnancy in multiple sclerosis. The assay was immunoSEQ multiplex PCR, and TCRdb's table has in-frame clones only and misses some. The data hold about 35,000 clones, with about 92% observed a single time. The sequenced sample was peripheral blood, obtained in the third trimester of pregnancy. This clonotype originated in a female donor in good health, enrolled as a control in a pregnancy study.

The CDR3 spells CASSYAGQGYEQYF. CDR3 nucleotides: TGTGCCAGCAGCTATGCGGGACAGGGCTACGAGCAGTACTTC. This chain joins TRBV11-3 and TRBJ2-7; 9 bases are a match to TRBD1. Germline V gene sequence: CDR1 SGHNT, CDR2 YENEEA. This CDR3 has 14 residues. V shed 4 bases, J shed 3 bases, and the junction held 4 bases outside the gene matches.